A single sample is the source of the 2 T cell receptor beta chains below, sequenced in a study of beta chain features in type 1 diabetes. The whole isolated RNA underwent reverse transcription, so sequencing captured expressed TCRB transcripts. TCRdb's table, derived via immunoSEQ multiplex PCR, lists solely in-frame clones and lacks some. The repertoire holds 150,000 to 190,000 clones, with about 7.3% as singletons. The specimen sequenced was central memory CD4+ T cells from blood. Receptors originate from a man aged 18 to 29 in good health.

This clone was counted between two and nine times. The chain combines TRBV11-2 with TRBJ2-7; 10 positions agree with TRBD1. Per the germline V gene, CDR1 is SGHAT and CDR2 is FQNNGV. Trimming took 5 bases from V and 4 from J; bases not matched to a gene: 5. The CDR3 has 14 residues. The CDR3 sequence: CASSRPGQGYEQYF. The DNA for the CDR3 is TGTGCCAGCAGCCGGCCGGGACAGGGGTACGAGCAGTACTTC. The full variable domain, with the rest looked up from reference TRBV11-2 and TRBJ2-7, is EAGVAQSPRYKIIEKRQSVAFWCNPISGHATLYWYQQILGQGPKLLIQFQNNGVVDDSQLPKDRFSAERLKGVDSTLKIQPAKLEDSAVYLCASSRPGQGYEQYFGPGTRLTVT.

The chain combines TRBV28 with TRBJ2-1; maybe TRBD1 (6 bases). The germline CDR1 and CDR2 sequences are MDHEN and SYDVKM. The CDR3 is made up of 11 amino acids. The V end lost 8 bases, the J end lost 9 bases, and 11 bases lay between the germline ends. The CDR3 DNA is TGTGCCAGCGGGGGCTTAGGTGAGCAGTTCTTC. Its protein product is CASGGLGEQFF.